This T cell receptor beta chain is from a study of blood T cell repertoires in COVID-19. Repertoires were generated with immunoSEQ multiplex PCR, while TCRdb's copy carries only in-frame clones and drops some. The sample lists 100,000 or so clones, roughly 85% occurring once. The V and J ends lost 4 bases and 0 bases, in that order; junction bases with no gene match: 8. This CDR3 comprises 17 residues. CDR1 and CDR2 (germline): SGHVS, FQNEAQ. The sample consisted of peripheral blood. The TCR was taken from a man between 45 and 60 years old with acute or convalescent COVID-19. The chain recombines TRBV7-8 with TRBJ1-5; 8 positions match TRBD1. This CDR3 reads CASSSGDRSDSNQPQHF. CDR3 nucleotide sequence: TGTGCCAGCAGCTCCGGGGACAGGAGCGATAGCAATCAGCCCCAGCATTTT.